These 24 T cell receptor beta chains were sequenced from one sample in a study of T-cell reconstitution after alpha-beta-depleted transplantation in children. Construction of the TCRbeta library involved unique molecular identifiers. MiXCR, run by TCRdb on the PCR reads, gives a single entry per CDR3 protein. The data hold more than 500,000 distinct CDR3 sequences, with more than 9.5% observed a single time. The material was PBMCs, mostly from graft donor cells, obtained 180 days after TCRalphabeta/CD19-depleted stem cell transplant. Receptor source: a female patient under 10 years old who had a stem cell transplant for aplastic anemia, so the T cells may come from the graft donor.

The table lists this clonotype with a few counts. The chain joins TRBV7-2 to TRBJ2-6, with a possible D match to TRBD1 (6 bases). The V end lost 2 bases, the J end lost 2 bases, and 10 bases lay between the germline ends. The CDR3 consists of 16 residues. Germline CDR1 reads SGHTA; CDR2 reads FQGNSA. The CDR3 sequence is CASSLISGAGANVLTF. The CDR3 DNA is TGTGCCAGCAGCTTAATTTCAGGGGCTGGGGCCAACGTCCTGACTTTC.

J is TRBJ1-1 and V is TRBV20-1, with 8 positions matching TRBD1. The CDR3 length is 13 residues. After removal of 8 bases from V and 4 bases from J, the junction contained 9 bases not matched to a gene. Germline-derived CDR1 and CDR2 are DFQATT and SNEGSKA (reference sequence). CDR3 DNA sequence: TGCAGTTACAAGAGGACAGGGAGCACTGAAGCTTTCTTT. It is translated as CSYKRTGSTEAFF.

V usage is TRBV29-1 and J usage is TRBJ2-3; the D gene is possibly TRBD1 (6 bases). V gave up 3 bases and J gave up 2 bases, with 12 bases separating them. The CDR3 consists of 14 residues. CDR1 is SQVTM, CDR2 ANQGSEA, per germline. The CDR3 DNA follows: TGCAGCGTTGAGTCGGGACAACCCACAGATACGCAGTATTTT. Translation gives CSVESGQPTDTQYF.

V is TRBV15 and J is TRBJ2-7, with TRBD2 identical over 12 bases. V trimming: 9 bases; J trimming: 6 bases; junction bases outside the gene matches: 9. CDR3 size: 14 residues. Germline V gene sequence: CDR1 LNHNV, CDR2 YYDKDF (reference sequence). CDR3 sequence: CATGETSGRGEQYF. CDR3 nucleotides: TGTGCCACGGGGGAGACTAGCGGGAGAGGCGAGCAGTACTTC. Full variable domain (remainder filled in from reference TRBV15 and TRBJ2-7): DAMVIQNPRYQVTQFGKPVTLSCSQTLNHNVMYWYQQKSSQAPKLLFHYYDKDFNNEADTPDNFQSRRPNTSFCFLDIRSPGLGDTAMYLCATGETSGRGEQYFGPGTRLTVT.

With regard to this clonotype: One end of the junction fails to match germline, which may point to a read error. This CDR3 reads CASSSFRGNNEQFF. In DNA form, the CDR3 reads TGTGCCAGCAGCAGTTTTAGGGGGAACAATGAGCAGTTCTTT. The genes are TRBV28 and TRBJ2-1; possibly TRBD1 for D (6 bases). Germline V lookup: CDR1 MDHEN, CDR2 SYDVKM. The CDR3 spans 14 residues.

The V call is TRBV5-1, the J call TRBJ2-2; perhaps TRBD2 as D (7 bases). Germline CDR1 is SGHRS and CDR2 is YFSETQ. The V end lost 6 bases, the J end lost 0 bases, and 12 bases lay between the germline ends. The CDR3 has 15 amino acids. CDR3 DNA sequence: TGCGCCAGCACCATCGGGGGGCCGAACACCGGGGAGCTGTTTTTT. This gives the protein CASTIGGPNTGELFF. Looking up the rest from reference TRBV5-1 and TRBJ2-2 gives the full variable domain: KAGVTQTPRYLIKTRGQQVTLSCSPISGHRSVSWYQQTPGQGLQFLFEYFSETQRNKGNFPGRFSGRQFSNSRSEMNVSTLELGDSALYLCASTIGGPNTGELFFGEGSRLTVL.

This clonotype was detected only a few times. The V call is TRBV7-2, the J call TRBJ1-5, with D hard to call. Per germline, CDR1 SGHTA and CDR2 FQGNSA. CDR3 length equals 14 residues. V was cut by 3 bases and J by 4 bases, with 10 bases left in between. CDR3 in amino acids: CASSFKEGNQPQHF. The CDR3 DNA sequence: TGTGCCAGCAGCTTCAAGGAAGGAAATCAGCCCCAGCATTTT.

The table lists this clonotype with a few counts. This chain uses TRBV12-3 or TRBV12-4 with TRBJ1-2; D perhaps matches TRBD1 (6 bases). This CDR3 comprises 14 residues. V lost 6 bases and J 2 bases, leaving 13 bases between the germline ends. DNA for the CDR3: TGTGCCAGCAGAACCCAGACAGGAAACTATGGCTACACCTTC. Protein: CASRTQTGNYGYTF.

This clonotype was recorded many times. This chain links TRBV29-1 with TRBJ2-1; no firm D call. Germline lookup yields CDR1 SQVTM and CDR2 ANQGSEA. V shed 4 bases and J shed 6 bases, with 10 bases lying between them. The CDR3 length is 12 residues. CDR3 sequence reads: CSVVSQVNEQFF. In nucleotides, the CDR3 is TGCAGCGTTGTTTCCCAGGTCAATGAGCAGTTCTTC.

This clonotype turned up a few times. The chain combines TRBV29-1 with TRBJ1-2, with 8 bases identical to TRBD1. V lost 0 bases to trimming and J lost 6 bases; unmatched junction nucleotides: 6. This CDR3 spans 14 amino acids. The germline V gene has CDR1 SQVTM and CDR2 ANQGSEA. The CDR3 DNA is TGCAGCGTTGAAGAACCGACAGGGGAGAATGGCTACACCTTC. This gives the protein CSVEEPTGENGYTF.

This clonotype was found many times. This chain uses TRBV29-1 with TRBJ2-3; unclear D gene. Per germline, CDR1 SQVTM and CDR2 ANQGSEA. V lost 6 bases to trimming and J lost 0 bases, with 13 bases between them. CDR3 length: 14 residues. CDR3 sequence (DNA): TGCAGCGTCCCGGCGTGGCCCAGCACAGATACGCAGTATTTT. It translates to CSVPAWPSTDTQYF.

This chain joins TRBV6-5 and TRBJ1-1; a possible D gene is TRBD1 (6 bases). V was trimmed by 2 bases and J by 11 bases, leaving 18 bases between them. CDR1 and CDR2 (germline): MNHEY, SVGAGI. This CDR3 spans 14 amino acids. The CDR3 nucleotides read TGTGCCAGCAGTTACGCGAAACAGGGTCCTAGGGCTTTCTTT. It encodes CASSYAKQGPRAFF.

The chain couples TRBV6-5 to TRBJ2-5; 13 bases map to TRBD2. V lost 2 bases, J lost 5 bases, and 8 bases stayed unmatched. Per the germline V gene, CDR1 is MNHEY and CDR2 is SVGAGI. The CDR3 is 17 amino acids. The CDR3 reads CASSYRTSGREWETQYF. As DNA, the CDR3 is TGTGCCAGCAGTTACCGGACTAGCGGGAGAGAATGGGAGACCCAGTACTTC.

The gene calls are TRBV24-1 and TRBJ1-2; D is uncertain. Germline CDR1 and CDR2: KGHDR and SFDVKD. Trimming shortened V by 4 bases and J by 6 bases, and 11 bases separated the two germline ends. The CDR3 is 13 amino acids. CDR3: CATSESGFDGYTF. In DNA, the CDR3 is TGTGCCACCAGTGAATCTGGTTTTGATGGCTACACCTTC.

The chain joins TRBV6-1 to TRBJ1-2; D uncertain. The CDR3 has 14 residues. In germline, CDR1 is MNHNS, CDR2 SASEGT. Trimming removed 2 bases at V and 4 bases at J, with 11 bases between. This chain's CDR3 is CASSESFYTYGYTF. CDR3 DNA: TGTGCCAGCAGTGAATCTTTTTACACCTATGGCTACACCTTC.

The V call is TRBV7-8, the J call TRBJ1-5, with D unresolved. Deletions cut 5 bases from V and 2 bases from J, with 19 bases between. The CDR3 contains 17 residues. CDR1 and CDR2 (germline): SGHVS, FQNEAQ. CDR3 in DNA: TGTGCCAGCAGCGCTTTAGGTCGTTTTCCAGGCAATCAGCCCCAGCATTTT. Amino acid sequence: CASSALGRFPGNQPQHF.

In this sample, this clonotype turned up a few times. This chain connects TRBV7-9 to TRBJ2-5, with TRBD1 identical over 8 bases. V was pared by 5 bases and J by 7 bases, with 9 bases of the junction left unmatched. The germline CDR1 and CDR2 sequences are SEHNR and FQNEAQ (reference sequence). The CDR3 loop spans 14 amino acids. The CDR3 spells CASSSPLGQGTQYF. CDR3 in DNA: TGTGCCAGCAGCAGTCCCCTCGGACAGGGGACCCAGTACTTC.

This rearrangement joins TRBV7-2 to TRBJ1-1; D not resolved. The V end lost 5 bases, the J end lost 0 bases, and 13 bases lay between the germline ends. CDR3 length: 15 residues. Germline assignment: CDR1 SGHTA and CDR2 FQGNSA. Written as DNA, the CDR3 is TGTGCCAGCAGCCTATGGTACGACATGAACACTGAAGCTTTCTTT. Encoded protein: CASSLWYDMNTEAFF.

There are a few counts of this clonotype. The V gene is TRBV28, the J gene TRBJ1-3; 7 positions match TRBD1. V lost 11 bases and J lost 1; bases outside the gene matches: 11. The germline V gene encodes CDR1 MDHEN and CDR2 SYDVKM. The CDR3 is made up of 15 amino acids. CDR3 residues: CAAAGGLRSGNTIYF. The CDR3 nucleotides are TGTGCCGCCGCAGGGGGGCTCCGATCTGGAAACACCATATATTTT.

The CDR3 region has the DNA TGTGCCAGCAGTCCGCAGACCTACTCTGGAAACACCATATATTTT. Translation: CASSPQTYSGNTIYF. The chain joins TRBV12-3 or TRBV12-4 to TRBJ1-3; D gene uncertain. The CDR3 contains 15 residues. The V gene lost 5 bases and the J gene lost 0 bases, with 11 bases spanning the gap.

This clonotype was picked up many times. The chain recombines TRBV29-1 with TRBJ2-7, with TRBD1 as a possible D gene (6 bases). CDR3 length equals 13 residues. Deletions cut 7 bases from V and 4 bases from J, with 17 bases between. Germline lookup yields CDR1 SQVTM and CDR2 ANQGSEA. In DNA, the CDR3 is TGCAGCGCCCTACCCGGGACAAAGTACGAGCAGTACGTC. It specifies CSALPGTKYEQYV.

A few counts support this clonotype. V gene TRBV11-3 combines with J gene TRBJ2-3; 16 nucleotides match TRBD2. The CDR3 is made up of 17 amino acids. V was pared by 3 bases and J by 7 bases, with 7 bases of the junction left unmatched. Germline CDR1 reads SGHNT; CDR2 reads YENEEA. The CDR3 nucleotides are TGTGCCAGCAGCTTCGCCGGGACTAGCGGGAGGGCCAATACGCAGTATTTT. Translated, it gives CASSFAGTSGRANTQYF.

In this sample, this clonotype turned up a few times. The chain joins TRBV10-3 to TRBJ2-3, with 13 bases aligning to TRBD2. With V trimmed by 3 bases and J by 2 bases, 8 bases remained unmatched. Germline values: CDR1 ENHRY, CDR2 SYGVKD. This CDR3 has 18 residues. The CDR3 spells CAISERTSGRRDTDTQYF. CDR3 in DNA: TGTGCCATCAGTGAACGGACTAGCGGGAGACGAGACACAGATACGCAGTATTTT.

This clonotype was detected only a few times. This sequence joins TRBV20-1 and TRBJ1-5, with D possibly being TRBD1 (6 bases). CDR3 length equals 13 residues. CDR1 and CDR2 (germline): DFQATT, SNEGSKA (reference sequence). Trimming removed 3 bases at V and 6 bases at J, with 12 bases between. CDR3 nucleotide sequence: TGCAGTGCTAGGGGGCAGGGGAGTCAGCCCCAGCATTTT. Translated: CSARGQGSQPQHF.